The 21 T cell receptor beta chains listed next were all sequenced from one sample in a study of T-cell reconstitution after alpha-beta-depleted transplantation in children (dated by TCRdb to about 2016). Receptor amplification or capture employed PCR. Instrument used: Illumina HiSeq 2500. TCR library preparation used molecular barcoding, with unique molecular identifiers applied to normalize quantification of the TCRbeta repertoire. TCRdb reran the public reads through fastp at Q25 and MiXCR, keeping productive beta chains. CDR3 protein sequences are deduplicated, and each keeps its most common genes and DNA. In this sample the table shows 200,000 to 250,000 distinct CDR3 sequences, 11% of which occur a single time. The ten largest clonotypes hold roughly 27% of the sample. Taken with the paper, the label for treatment or condition translates to: allogeneic hematopoietic cell transplantation with graft depleted of TCRalphabeta T cells and CD19 B cells.

The material sequenced was PBMCs, taken before TCRalphabeta/CD19-depleted stem cell transplant. The receptor set was obtained from a child less than two years old with acute myeloid leukemia, due to receive a stem cell transplant.

This clonotype turned up a few times. The chain joins TRBV5-8 to TRBJ2-7; D unclear. The CDR3 contains 13 residues. V shed 4 bases and J shed 7 bases, with 15 bases lying between them. In germline, CDR1 is SGHTS, CDR2 YDEGEE. CDR3 sequence (DNA): TGTGCCAGCAGCCGCAGAAGGAAAGTTGAGCAGTACTTC. It specifies CASSRRRKVEQYF.

This clonotype was counted a few times. The chain recombines TRBV28 with TRBJ2-4; D unclear. Looked up from germline, CDR1 is MDHEN and CDR2 is SYDVKM. Trimming took off 5 bases at V and 6 bases at J, with 14 bases between the two ends. This CDR3 contains 14 residues. CDR3 sequence: CASSPGPHLNIQYF. In DNA form, the CDR3 reads TGTGCCAGCAGTCCCGGGCCTCACCTAAACATTCAGTACTTC.

This clonotype was seen many times. The chain combines TRBV20-1 with TRBJ1-2; a weak D match, TRBD1 (5 bases). CDR3 length: 17 amino acids. Trimming took off 0 bases at V and 4 bases at J, with 21 bases between the two ends. Germline CDR1 DFQATT, CDR2 SNEGSKA (reference sequence). CDR3 loop: CSAREGRGPVSPYGYTF. Written as DNA, the CDR3 is TGCAGTGCTAGAGAGGGAAGGGGCCCCGTTAGCCCCTATGGCTACACCTTC.

This clonotype was recorded at least ten times. The chain combines TRBV5-6 with TRBJ2-1, with TRBD2 matching 12 bases. The CDR3 length is 17 residues. Trimming cost V 5 bases and J 3 bases; bases outside gene matches: 9. CDR1 is SGHDT, CDR2 YYEEEE, per germline. CDR3 sequence (DNA): TGTGCCAGCAGACCGGGACTAGCGGGTTCCGTCTACAATGAGCAGTTCTTC. Encoded protein: CASRPGLAGSVYNEQFF.

This clonotype was counted many times. The chain is built from TRBV18 and TRBJ2-5, with 9 nucleotides matching TRBD2. Germline assignment: CDR1 KGHSH and CDR2 LQKENI. The CDR3 is made up of 16 amino acids. Trimming took 5 bases from V and 1 from J; bases not matched to a gene: 8. For the CDR3, the DNA is TGTGCCAGCTCATTGCCTAGCGGGGATTTCCAAGAGACCCAGTACTTC. This translates into CASSLPSGDFQETQYF.

This clonotype came up many times. The J gene is TRBJ1-4, the V gene TRBV12-3 or TRBV12-4; perhaps TRBD1 as D (5 bases). Trimming stripped 3 bases from V and 7 bases from J, with 12 bases between. CDR3 length: 14 amino acids. CDR3 coding DNA: TGTGCCAGCAGTTTCGGGGGTAATGGTGAAAAACTGTTTTTT. This encodes CASSFGGNGEKLFF.

This clonotype was counted at least ten times. The V and J genes are TRBV27 and TRBJ1-2; maybe TRBD1 (6 bases). The CDR3 totals 13 residues. From germline, CDR1 is MNHEY and CDR2 SMNVEV (reference sequence). Trimming stripped 0 bases from V and 7 bases from J, with 9 bases between. The CDR3 nucleotides are TGTGCCAGCAGTTTATCGGGGGCGAGTGGCTACACCTTC. It codes for CASSLSGASGYTF.

This clonotype came up many times. The chain couples TRBV12-3 or TRBV12-4 to TRBJ1-5; D not resolved. The CDR3 totals 14 residues. V was clipped by 0 bases and J by 2 bases, with 5 bases between them. The CDR3 here is CASSLASGNQPQHF. The CDR3 DNA sequence: TGTGCCAGCAGTTTAGCTTCAGGCAATCAGCCCCAGCATTTT.

This clonotype was found once. A much larger clone lies a single base off, so this may be a read error. The chain joins TRBV6-5 to TRBJ1-2, with 8 nucleotides matching TRBD1. CDR1 is MNHEY and CDR2 is SVGAGI in the germline V gene. The length of the CDR3 is 14 residues. The V segment lost 0 bases and the J segment 8 bases; nucleotides outside the gene matches: 5. The CDR3 sequence: CASSYSPTGAGYTF. The CDR3 region has the DNA TGTGCCAGCAGTTACTCGCCGACAGGGGCCGGCTACACCTTC.

This clonotype was seen ten or more times. The chain recombines TRBV5-1 with TRBJ1-2; D is undetermined. Germline values: CDR1 SGHRS, CDR2 YFSETQ. With 0 bases removed from V and 2 bases from J, the gap between germline ends came to 5 bases. This CDR3 contains 13 residues. The CDR3: CASSLERNYGYTF. CDR3 bases: TGCGCCAGCAGCTTGGAGAGGAACTATGGCTACACCTTC.

The rearrangement links TRBV5-4 to TRBJ1-1, with D tentatively TRBD1 (6 bases). This CDR3 is 15 amino acids long. Germline V gives CDR1 SGHNT, CDR2 YYREEE (reference sequence). V was shortened by 0 bases and J by 0 bases, with 9 bases between the two germline ends. In DNA, the CDR3 is TGTGCCAGCAGCTTGGAACAGGGATTGAACACTGAAGCTTTCTTT. Translated: CASSLEQGLNTEAFF.

Of note for this clonotype: A much larger clone differs from this one at a single base, so this may be a read error. The chain is built from TRBV3-1 and TRBJ2-1, with D possibly being TRBD2 (5 bases). The germline V gene has CDR1 LGHDT and CDR2 YNNKEL (reference sequence). The CDR3 has 15 amino acids. In DNA, the CDR3 is TGTACCAGCAGCCAAGTATCGGGGTCCTACAATGAGCAGTTCTTC. Translated: CTSSQVSGSYNEQFF.

This clonotype appeared many times. The V call is TRBV12-3 or TRBV12-4, the J call TRBJ1-5; 9 bases align to TRBD1. With V trimmed by 6 bases and J by 2 bases, 8 bases remained unmatched. The CDR3 has 16 amino acids. The CDR3 region is CASRPDRGMGNQPQHF. The CDR3, as DNA: TGTGCCAGCAGGCCGGACAGGGGAATGGGCAATCAGCCCCAGCATTTT.

This clonotype was counted many times. The chain combines TRBV25-1 with TRBJ2-1; 7 bases fit TRBD1. The CDR3 totals 16 residues. Trimming removed 5 bases from V and 0 bases from J; junction bases left unmatched: 7. Looked up from germline, CDR1 is MGHDK and CDR2 is SYGVNS. The CDR3 here is CASSTRQGSSYNEQFF. CDR3 in DNA: TGTGCCAGCAGTACCCGACAGGGAAGCTCCTACAATGAGCAGTTCTTC.

This clonotype appeared many times. V usage is TRBV12-3 or TRBV12-4 and J usage is TRBJ2-3; 7 bases align to TRBD2. The CDR3 sequence is 16 residues long. The ends lost 2 bases at V and 0 bases at J; junction bases unmatched: 5. CDR3 bases: TGTGCCAGCAGTTTATTCCTAGCGGTCAGCACAGATACGCAGTATTTT. Translated, it gives CASSLFLAVSTDTQYF.

At least ten counts were recorded for this clonotype. The chain recombines TRBV9 with TRBJ2-2; 7 nucleotides align to TRBD1. The CDR3 extends over 18 amino acids. V gave up 2 bases and J gave up 7 bases; unmatched junction bases: 17. Germline CDR1 SGDLS, CDR2 YYNGEE. The CDR3 coding sequence is TGTGCCAGCAGCGTTTACGCCACAGGGGCGACAGTCGGCGGGGAGCTGTTTTTT. This gives the protein CASSVYATGATVGGELFF.

For this clonotype: A much larger clone sits a single nucleotide away, making a read error possible. The V and J genes are TRBV7-8 and TRBJ1-1, with a tentative D call TRBD1 (5 bases). CDR3 size: 16 residues. The germline CDR1 and CDR2 sequences are SGHVS and FQNEAQ. The CDR3 loop is CASSFTRVAGSTEASF. The CDR3, as DNA: TGTGCCAGCAGCTTCACTCGTGTGGCAGGGAGCACTGAAGCTTCCTTT. The full variable domain, completed using reference TRBV7-8 and TRBJ1-1, is GAGVSQSPRYKVAKRGQDVALRCDPISGHVSLFWYQQALGQGPEFLTYFQNEAQLDKSGLPSDRFFAERPEGSVSTLKIQRTQQEDSAVYLCASSFTRVAGSTEASFGQGTRLTVV.

V usage is TRBV6-1 and J usage is TRBJ1-1; TRBD1 is a possible D gene (5 bases). Germline values: CDR1 MNHNS, CDR2 SASEGT. The CDR3 loop spans 14 amino acids. The ends were cut back, 3 bases at V and 3 bases at J, with 11 bases in the middle. The CDR3 loop reads CASSEKGPYTEAFF. CDR3 nucleotide sequence: TGTGCCAGCAGTGAGAAGGGGCCGTACACTGAAGCTTTCTTT.

This clonotype was detected many times. The V call is TRBV6-1, the J call TRBJ2-4, with D possibly TRBD1 on 6 matching bases. There are 15 residues in the CDR3. Germline loops: CDR1 MNHNS, CDR2 SASEGT. The V end was cut by 4 bases, the J end by 1 base, with 11 bases between. CDR3 in amino acids: CASSGGHGAKNIQYF. The CDR3 nucleotides are TGTGCCAGCAGTGGGGGGCACGGGGCCAAAAACATTCAGTACTTC.

This clonotype showed up many times. This chain links TRBV29-1 with TRBJ2-5; a weak D match, TRBD2 (5 bases). The CDR3 is 13 amino acids. V was pared by 5 bases and J by 2 bases, with 12 bases between. Germline assignment: CDR1 SQVTM and CDR2 ANQGSEA. DNA for the CDR3: TGCAGCGTTAAGGGCCCGGGGCAAGAGACCCAGTACTTC. Its protein is CSVKGPGQETQYF.

This clonotype occurred many times. The chain joins TRBV2 to TRBJ2-2; D is unresolved. The CDR3 runs 13 residues. The ends were cut back, 8 bases at V and 4 bases at J, with 11 bases in the middle. Germline V lookup: CDR1 SNHLY, CDR2 FYNNEI. The CDR3, as DNA: TGTGCCAGCCACACGGATCTCACCGGGGAGCTGTTTTTT. As protein: CASHTDLTGELFF.